The sequence of this TCR beta chain was determined in a study of blood T cells in healthy people across ages. The CDR3 totals 12 residues. V was pared by 8 bases and J by 4 bases, with 2 bases of the junction left unmatched. From germline, CDR1 is MDHEN and CDR2 SYDVKM. Primers used in a second PCR of about 6 to 11 cycles were a sample-barcoded 5' primer and a J-beta primer mix. TCRdb called the 5' RACE reads again in MiXCR, with one record for every CDR3 protein. The data contain around 820,000 distinct CDR3 sequences, about 25% of them singletons. This clonotype appeared a few times. These same data were also listed under a study on T cells of mothers and their children.

This sequence was found in a boy between 5 and 17 years old in good health. Sequencing used blood. The chain uses TRBV28 and TRBJ2-7; 10 bases agree with TRBD1. The CDR3 is CASGDRGYEQYF. In nucleotides, the CDR3 is TGTGCCAGCGGGGACAGGGGTTACGAGCAGTACTTC.